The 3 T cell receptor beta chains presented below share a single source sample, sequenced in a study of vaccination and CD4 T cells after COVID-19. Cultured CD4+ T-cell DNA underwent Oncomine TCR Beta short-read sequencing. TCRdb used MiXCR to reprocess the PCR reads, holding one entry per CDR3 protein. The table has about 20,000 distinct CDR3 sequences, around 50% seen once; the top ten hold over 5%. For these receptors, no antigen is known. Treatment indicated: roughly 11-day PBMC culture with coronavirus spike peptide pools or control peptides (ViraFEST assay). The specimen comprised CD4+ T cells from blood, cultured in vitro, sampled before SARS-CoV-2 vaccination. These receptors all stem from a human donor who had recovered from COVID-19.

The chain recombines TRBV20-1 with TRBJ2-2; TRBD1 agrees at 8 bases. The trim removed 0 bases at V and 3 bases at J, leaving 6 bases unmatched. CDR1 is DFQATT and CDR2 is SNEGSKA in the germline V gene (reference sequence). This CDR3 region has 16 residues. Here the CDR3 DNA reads TGCAGTGCTAGAGATGAGGAGACAGGGGACACCGGGGAGCTGTTTTTT. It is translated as CSARDEETGDTGELFF.

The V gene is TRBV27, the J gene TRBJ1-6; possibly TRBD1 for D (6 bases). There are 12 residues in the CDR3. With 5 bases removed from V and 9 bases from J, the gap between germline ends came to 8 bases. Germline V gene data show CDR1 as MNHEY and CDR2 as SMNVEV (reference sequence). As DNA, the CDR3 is TGTGCCAGCAGTCAACAGGGTTCACCCCTCCACTTT. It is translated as CASSQQGSPLHF.

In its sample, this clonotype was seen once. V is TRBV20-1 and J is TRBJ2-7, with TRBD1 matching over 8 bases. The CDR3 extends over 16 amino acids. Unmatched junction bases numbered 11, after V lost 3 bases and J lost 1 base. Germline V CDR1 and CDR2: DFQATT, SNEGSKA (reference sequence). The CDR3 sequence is CSARGTGGGGSYEQYF. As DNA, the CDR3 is TGCAGTGCTAGGGGGACAGGAGGTGGAGGGTCCTACGAGCAGTACTTC.